The 12 T cell receptor beta chains below all came from one sample that was sequenced in a study of blood T cell repertoires in COVID-19. Libraries were prepared by immunoSEQ multiplex PCR; TCRdb keeps only in-frame clonotypes and omits some of them. The data show under 200,000 clones, 84% seen once. The sequenced material came from peripheral blood. Every receptor here comes from a middle-aged man who had recovered from COVID-19.

The rearrangement uses TRBV5-6 and TRBJ1-3; D possibly corresponds to TRBD1 (6 bases). Trimming removed 4 bases at V and 2 bases at J, with 10 bases between. The CDR3 length is 14 residues. Germline CDR1 is SGHDT and CDR2 is YYEEEE. The CDR3 DNA sequence: TGTGCCAGCAGCGGCGGGGGGCCTGGAAACACCATATATTTT. Encoded protein: CASSGGGPGNTIYF. Full variable domain (missing parts from reference TRBV5-6 and TRBJ1-3): DAGVTQSPTHLIKTRGQQVTLRCSPKSGHDTVSWYQQALGQGPQFIFQYYEEEERQRGNFPDRFSGHQFPNYSSELNVNALLLGDSALYLCASSGGGPGNTIYFGEGSWLTVV.

J is TRBJ2-2 and V is TRBV18; D is unclear. CDR3 length: 13 residues. V lost 4 bases, J lost 2 bases, and 5 bases lay in between. In germline, CDR1 is KGHSH, CDR2 LQKENI. CDR3 sequence (DNA): TGTGCCAGCTCACTCCAAAACACCGGGGAGCTGTTTTTT. This gives the protein CASSLQNTGELFF.

The J gene is TRBJ1-6, the V gene TRBV7-6; a possible D gene is TRBD1 (6 bases). Germline CDR1 is SGHVS and CDR2 is FNYEAQ. The CDR3 sequence is 14 residues long. Between the trimmed V and J ends, which lost 0 bases and 6 bases, there was a span of 6 bases. CDR3 sequence: CASSLAGGNSPLHF. The CDR3 DNA sequence: TGTGCCAGCAGCTTAGCAGGGGGTAATTCACCCCTCCACTTT.

The chain combines TRBV11-2 with TRBJ2-5; D is undetermined. The CDR3 spans 14 residues. Germline V gives CDR1 SGHAT, CDR2 FQNNGV. Trimming took 0 bases from V and 3 from J, leaving 8 bases between them. In DNA, the CDR3 is TGTGCCAGCAGCTTAGAATGGCAAGAAGAGACCCAGTACTTC. Its protein product is CASSLEWQEETQYF.

The chain is built from TRBV4-3 and TRBJ1-2, with D tentatively TRBD1 (6 bases). CDR3 length: 15 residues. Germline values: CDR1 LGHNA, CDR2 YSLEER. The germline V and J ends were trimmed by 0 bases and 4 bases, with 12 bases remaining between them. The CDR3, as DNA: TGCGCCAGCAGCCAAGATACAGGGACCGTCTATGGCTACACCTTC. Protein: CASSQDTGTVYGYTF.

The V gene is TRBV5-6, the J gene TRBJ2-7; D might be TRBD1 (6 bases). CDR1 and CDR2 (germline): SGHDT, YYEEEE. This CDR3 is 12 amino acids long. With 5 bases removed from V and 5 bases from J, the gap between germline ends came to 11 bases. The CDR3 here is CASSSGVHEQYF. The CDR3 DNA is TGTGCCAGCAGTTCAGGGGTCCACGAGCAGTACTTC.

The V and J genes are TRBV29-1 and TRBJ2-3, with a tentative D call TRBD2 (6 bases). The V end lost 6 bases, the J end lost 0 bases, and 19 bases lay between the germline ends. The CDR3 loop spans 16 amino acids. Germline CDR1 SQVTM, CDR2 ANQGSEA. CDR3 DNA: TGCAGCGTCGAGGATGGGCGGGGCACTAGCACAGATACGCAGTATTTT. It specifies CSVEDGRGTSTDTQYF.

As for this clone: The same CDR3 is also encoded by other DNA sequences in this sample. The V and J genes are TRBV12-3 or TRBV12-4 and TRBJ2-3; a weak D match, TRBD1 (6 bases). This CDR3 is 13 amino acids long. V was clipped by 6 bases and J by 2 bases, with 9 bases between them. CDR3 nucleotide sequence: TGTGCCAGCAGCAGGGGTGCCACAGATACGCAGTATTTT. Protein product: CASSRGATDTQYF.

The rearrangement uses TRBV7-2 and TRBJ2-7; TRBD2 might be the D (7 bases). The CDR3 extends over 15 amino acids. V was pared by 3 bases and J by 5 bases, with 17 bases between. CDR1 SGHTA and CDR2 FQGNSA come from the germline V gene. The CDR3 bases are TGTGCCAGCAGCTTTGGGGGAGGGCCAGGGGACGAGCAGTACTTC. Amino acids: CASSFGGGPGDEQYF.

The genes are TRBV5-4 and TRBJ1-2; D is unclear. CDR1 is SGHNT, CDR2 YYREEE, per germline (reference sequence). V gave up 2 bases and J gave up 6 bases, with 20 bases separating them. The CDR3 has 16 residues. CDR3 DNA sequence: TGTGCCAGCAGCTTCGCTGGACGGAGAGACTATGATGGCTACACCTTC. Its translation is CASSFAGRRDYDGYTF.

The chain couples TRBV6-5 to TRBJ2-5, with 7 bases that match TRBD2. The ends lost 6 bases at V and 0 bases at J; junction bases unmatched: 4. CDR3 length: 14 amino acids. The germline CDR1 and CDR2 sequences are MNHEY and SVGAGI. The DNA of the CDR3 is TGTGCCAGCAGCCACGGGGGGTACCAAGAGACCCAGTACTTC. It specifies CASSHGGYQETQYF.

The V call is TRBV23-1, the J call TRBJ2-7; D perhaps matches TRBD2 (6 bases). TRBV23-1 is filed as an ORF, its function uncertain. With 1 base removed from V and 3 bases from J, the gap between germline ends came to 16 bases. CDR3 length: 16 amino acids. The CDR3 DNA is TGCGCCAGCAGTCAATTCACCACGGGCGGGATCTACGAGCAGTACTTC. This gives the protein CASSQFTTGGIYEQYF.